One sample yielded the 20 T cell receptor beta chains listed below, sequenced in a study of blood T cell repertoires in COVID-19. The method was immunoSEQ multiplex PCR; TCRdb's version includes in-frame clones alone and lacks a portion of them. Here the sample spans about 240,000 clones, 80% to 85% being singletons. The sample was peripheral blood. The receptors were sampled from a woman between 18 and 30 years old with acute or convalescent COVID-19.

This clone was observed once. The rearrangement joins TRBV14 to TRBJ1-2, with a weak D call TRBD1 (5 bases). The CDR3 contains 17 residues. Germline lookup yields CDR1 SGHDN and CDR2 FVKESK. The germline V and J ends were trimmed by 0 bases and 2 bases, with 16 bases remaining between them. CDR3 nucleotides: TGTGCCAGCAGCCAAGAGGGCGAAGACAGATTAAACTATGGCTACACCTTC. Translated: CASSQEGEDRLNYGYTF.

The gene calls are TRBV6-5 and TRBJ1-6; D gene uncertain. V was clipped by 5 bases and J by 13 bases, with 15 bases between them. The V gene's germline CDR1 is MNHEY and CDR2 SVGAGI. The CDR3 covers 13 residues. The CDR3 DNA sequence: TGTGCCAGCAGTCACACCTTTTTACCCCCCCTCCACTTT. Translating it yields CASSHTFLPPLHF.

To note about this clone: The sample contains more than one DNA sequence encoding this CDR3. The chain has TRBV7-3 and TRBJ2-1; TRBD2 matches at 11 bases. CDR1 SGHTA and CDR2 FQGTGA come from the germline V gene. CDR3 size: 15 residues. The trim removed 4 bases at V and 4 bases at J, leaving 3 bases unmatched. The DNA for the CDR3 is TGTGCCAGCAGCTCCTTAGCGGGAGGGTACAATGAGCAGTTCTTC. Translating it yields CASSSLAGGYNEQFF.

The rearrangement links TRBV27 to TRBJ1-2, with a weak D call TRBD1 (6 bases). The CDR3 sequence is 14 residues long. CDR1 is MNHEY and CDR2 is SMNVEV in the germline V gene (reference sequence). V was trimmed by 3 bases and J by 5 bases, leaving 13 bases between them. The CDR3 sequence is CASSLDSSVYGYTF. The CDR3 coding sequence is TGTGCCAGCAGTTTGGACAGTTCGGTATATGGCTACACCTTC.

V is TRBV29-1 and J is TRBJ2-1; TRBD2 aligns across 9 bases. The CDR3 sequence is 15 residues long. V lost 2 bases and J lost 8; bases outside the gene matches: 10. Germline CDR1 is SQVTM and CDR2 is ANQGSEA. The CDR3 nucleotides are TGCAGCGTTGAATGGTCCAGCGGGAGGCTGGATGAGCAGTTCTTC. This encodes CSVEWSSGRLDEQFF.

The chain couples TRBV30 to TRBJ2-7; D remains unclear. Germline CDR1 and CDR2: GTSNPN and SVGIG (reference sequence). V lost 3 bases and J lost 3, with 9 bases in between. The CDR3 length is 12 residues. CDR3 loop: CAWSPQFYEQYF. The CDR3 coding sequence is TGTGCCTGGAGCCCGCAGTTCTACGAGCAGTACTTC.

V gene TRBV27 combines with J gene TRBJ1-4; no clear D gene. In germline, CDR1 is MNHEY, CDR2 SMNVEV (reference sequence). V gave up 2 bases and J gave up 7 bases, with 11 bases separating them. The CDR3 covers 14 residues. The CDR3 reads CASSLSGHGEKLFF. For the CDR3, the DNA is TGTGCCAGCAGTTTAAGCGGGCACGGTGAAAAACTGTTTTTT.

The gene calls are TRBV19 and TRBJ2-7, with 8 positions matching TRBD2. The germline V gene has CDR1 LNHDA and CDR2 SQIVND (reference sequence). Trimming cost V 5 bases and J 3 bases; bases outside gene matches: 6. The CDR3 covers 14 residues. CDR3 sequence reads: CASSGSSGDYEQYF. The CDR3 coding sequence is TGTGCCAGTAGTGGGAGTAGCGGGGACTACGAGCAGTACTTC. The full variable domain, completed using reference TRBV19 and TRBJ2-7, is DGGITQSPKYLFRKEGQNVTLSCEQNLNHDAMYWYRQDPGQGLRLIYYSQIVNDFQKGDIAEGYSVSREKKESFPLTVTSAQKNPTAFYLCASSGSSGDYEQYFGPGTRLTVT.

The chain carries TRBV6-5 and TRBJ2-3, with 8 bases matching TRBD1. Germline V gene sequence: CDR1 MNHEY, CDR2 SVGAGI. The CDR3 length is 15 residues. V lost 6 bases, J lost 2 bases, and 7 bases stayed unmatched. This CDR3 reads CASSRQGLNTDTQYF. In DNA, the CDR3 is TGTGCCAGCAGCCGACAGGGGCTAAACACAGATACGCAGTATTTT.

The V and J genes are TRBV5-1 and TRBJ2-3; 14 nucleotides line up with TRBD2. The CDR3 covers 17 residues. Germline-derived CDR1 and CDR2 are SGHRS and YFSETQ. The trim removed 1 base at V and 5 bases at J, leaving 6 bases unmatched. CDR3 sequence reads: CASSLFGTSGRRDTQYF. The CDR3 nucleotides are TGCGCCAGCAGCTTGTTCGGGACTAGCGGGAGAAGAGATACGCAGTATTTT. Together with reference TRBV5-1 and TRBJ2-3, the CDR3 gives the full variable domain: KAGVTQTPRYLIKTRGQQVTLSCSPISGHRSVSWYQQTPGQGLQFLFEYFSETQRNKGNFPGRFSGRQFSNSRSEMNVSTLELGDSALYLCASSLFGTSGRRDTQYFGPGTRLTVL.

The CDR3 reads CASSHHRTSGPYNEQFF. CDR3 nucleotides: TGTGCCAGCAGTCATCACCGGACTAGCGGCCCGTACAATGAGCAGTTCTTC. This chain connects TRBV6-6 to TRBJ2-1; 10 positions match TRBD2. After removal of 5 bases from V and 4 bases from J, the junction contained 11 bases not matched to a gene. Germline V gene lookup returns CDR1 MNHNY and CDR2 SVGAGI (reference sequence). The CDR3 covers 17 residues.

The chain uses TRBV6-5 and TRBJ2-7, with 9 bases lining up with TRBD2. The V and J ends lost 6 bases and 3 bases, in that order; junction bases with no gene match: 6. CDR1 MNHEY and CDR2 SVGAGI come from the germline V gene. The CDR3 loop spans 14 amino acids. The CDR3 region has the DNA TGTGCCAGCAGCCCGGGACTAGCTAGCTACGAGCAGTACTTC. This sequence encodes CASSPGLASYEQYF.

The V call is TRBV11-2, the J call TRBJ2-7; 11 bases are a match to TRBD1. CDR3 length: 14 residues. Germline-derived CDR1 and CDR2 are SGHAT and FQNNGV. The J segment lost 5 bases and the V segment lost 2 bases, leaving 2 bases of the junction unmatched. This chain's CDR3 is CASSLRTGGHEQYF. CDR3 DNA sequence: TGTGCCAGCAGCTTAAGGACAGGGGGCCACGAGCAGTACTTC. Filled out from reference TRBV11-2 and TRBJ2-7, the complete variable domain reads EAGVAQSPRYKIIEKRQSVAFWCNPISGHATLYWYQQILGQGPKLLIQFQNNGVVDDSQLPKDRFSAERLKGVDSTLKIQPAKLEDSAVYLCASSLRTGGHEQYFGPGTRLTVT.

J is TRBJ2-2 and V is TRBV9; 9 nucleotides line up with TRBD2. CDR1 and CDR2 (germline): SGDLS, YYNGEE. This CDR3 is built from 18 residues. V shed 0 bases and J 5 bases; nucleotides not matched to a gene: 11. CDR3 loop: CASSVESSGDGITGELFF. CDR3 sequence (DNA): TGTGCCAGCAGCGTAGAGTCTAGCGGGGATGGAATAACCGGGGAGCTGTTTTTT.

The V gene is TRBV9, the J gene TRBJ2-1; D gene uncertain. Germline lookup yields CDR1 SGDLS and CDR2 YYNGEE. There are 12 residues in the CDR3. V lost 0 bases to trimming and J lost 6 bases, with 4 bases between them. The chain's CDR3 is CASSVAFNEQFF. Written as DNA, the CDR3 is TGTGCCAGCAGCGTAGCGTTCAATGAGCAGTTCTTC.

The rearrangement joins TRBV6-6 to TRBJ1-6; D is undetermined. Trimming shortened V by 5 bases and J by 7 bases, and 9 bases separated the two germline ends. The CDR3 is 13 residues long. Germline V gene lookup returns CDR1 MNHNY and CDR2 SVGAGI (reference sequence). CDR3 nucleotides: TGTGCCAGCAGTCCCGGTTGGAATTCACCCCTCCACTTT. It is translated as CASSPGWNSPLHF.

Here the CDR3 reads CASTISATRYNEQFF. The CDR3 DNA is TGTGCCAGCACCATCTCAGCGACCAGATACAATGAGCAGTTCTTC. This rearrangement joins TRBV7-8 to TRBJ2-1; D is undetermined. The CDR3 has 15 residues. Germline loops: CDR1 SGHVS, CDR2 FQNEAQ. Trimming cost V 7 bases and J 4 bases, with 17 bases left between them.

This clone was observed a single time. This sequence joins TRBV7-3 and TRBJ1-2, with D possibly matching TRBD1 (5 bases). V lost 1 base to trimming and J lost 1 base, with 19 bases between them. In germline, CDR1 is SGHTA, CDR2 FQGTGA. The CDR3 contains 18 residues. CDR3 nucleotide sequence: TGTGCCAGCAGCTTAAACGTCCGGCGTTCAGGGCTTAACTATGGCTACACCTTC. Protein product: CASSLNVRRSGLNYGYTF.

The CDR3 here is CASSSPGHQHYGYTF. CDR3 coding DNA: TGTGCCAGCAGTTCCCCGGGACACCAGCATTATGGCTACACCTTC. The J gene is TRBJ1-2, the V gene TRBV6-5; D possibly corresponds to TRBD1 (6 bases). The V end lost 4 bases, the J end lost 5 bases, and 17 bases lay between the germline ends. This CDR3 is built from 15 residues. Germline V gene data show CDR1 as MNHEY and CDR2 as SVGAGI.

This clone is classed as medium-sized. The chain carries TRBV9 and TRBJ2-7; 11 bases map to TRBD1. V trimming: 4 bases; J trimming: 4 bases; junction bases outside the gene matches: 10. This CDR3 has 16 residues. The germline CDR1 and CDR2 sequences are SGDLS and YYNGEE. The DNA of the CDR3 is TGTGCCAGCAGCCCCGGACAGGGGGCCACGGCTTACGAGCAGTACTTC. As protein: CASSPGQGATAYEQYF. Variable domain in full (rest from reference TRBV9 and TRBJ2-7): DSGVTQTPKHLITATGQRVTLRCSPRSGDLSVYWYQQSLDQGLQFLIQYYNGEERAKGNILERFSAQQFPDLHSELNLSSLELGDSALYFCASSPGQGATAYEQYFGPGTRLTVT.